The 12 T cell receptor beta chains given below trace back to one sample, sequenced in a study of monozygotic twins with inflammatory bowel disease. TCRdb reanalyzed the 5' RACE reads, giving one entry per CDR3 protein sequence and no DNA. This sample's table has over 350,000 distinct CDR3 sequences. The sample comprised blood. The receptors shown here come from a human donor with ulcerative colitis or Crohn's disease, or a healthy co-twin of an affected twin (not recorded which).

The chain combines TRBV10-3 with TRBJ2-3; TCRdb's D call, TRBD1, is unchecked because there is no DNA. The germline V gene encodes CDR1 ENHRY and CDR2 SYGVKD. CDR3 length: 13 amino acids. CDR3: CAMGQGAEDTQYF.

The chain couples TRBV27 to TRBJ2-1; TCRdb designates TRBD2, a call that cannot be tested without DNA. CDR1 is MNHEY and CDR2 is SMNVEV in the germline V gene (reference sequence). The CDR3 runs 16 residues. The CDR3 spells CASSLWGGTSYNEQFF.

CDR3 region: CASSSLRDRGNDEQYF. The V gene is TRBV5-1, the J gene TRBJ2-7; TCRdb selects TRBD1, and the lack of DNA leaves this call unchecked. Per germline, CDR1 SGHRS and CDR2 YFSETQ. CDR3 length: 16 amino acids. Filled out from reference TRBV5-1 and TRBJ2-7, the complete variable domain reads KAGVTQTPRYLIKTRGQQVTLSCSPISGHRSVSWYQQTPGQGLQFLFEYFSETQRNKGNFPGRFSGRQFSNSRSEMNVSTLELGDSALYLCASSSLRDRGNDEQYFGPGTRLTVT.

The CDR3 sequence: CAISEGQAYQETQYF. The chain is built from TRBV10-3 and TRBJ2-5; TCRdb's assignment of TRBD1 cannot be checked, as there is no DNA. CDR1 is ENHRY and CDR2 is SYGVKD in the germline V gene. This CDR3 comprises 15 residues.

The V call is TRBV11-2, the J call TRBJ2-3; TCRdb names TRBD1, which stays unverified in the absence of DNA. The CDR3 is 16 amino acids. Germline V gene data show CDR1 as SGHAT and CDR2 as FQNNGV. Here the CDR3 reads CASSLMSGGMVDTQYF.

The chain carries TRBV12-3 or TRBV12-4 and TRBJ2-1; TCRdb calls TRBD1, which cannot be checked without DNA. This CDR3 contains 16 residues. Here the CDR3 reads CASSSGPGEGYNEQFF.

The chain employs TRBV7-9 and TRBJ2-7; TCRdb's D call of TRBD1 is untestable without DNA. The length of the CDR3 is 14 residues. Germline-derived CDR1 and CDR2 are SEHNR and FQNEAQ (reference sequence). CDR3 sequence reads: CASHPSGAGYEQYF.

The chain has TRBV4-3 and TRBJ2-1; TCRdb proposes TRBD2, but this gene call is untestable without DNA. This CDR3 comprises 14 residues. Germline V gene lookup returns CDR1 LGHNA and CDR2 YSLEER. The CDR3: CASSQDSGVNEQFF.

The chain's CDR3 is CASSPTAGETYEQYF. The chain has TRBV14 and TRBJ2-7; TCRdb picks TRBD2, but there is no DNA to check that call. The germline gives CDR1 SGHDN, CDR2 FVKESK. The CDR3 has 15 residues.

V usage is TRBV20-1 and J usage is TRBJ2-3; TCRdb indicates TRBD1, and absent DNA this call remains unverified. CDR3 length: 13 residues. Germline lookup yields CDR1 DFQATT and CDR2 SNEGSKA (reference sequence). Here the CDR3 reads CSARGEGTDTQYF.

V is TRBV28 and J is TRBJ1-5; TCRdb lists TRBD1, though no DNA is available to test this call. The length of the CDR3 is 14 residues. CDR1 MDHEN and CDR2 SYDVKM come from the germline V gene. This chain's CDR3 is CASSYGTGDRPQHF.

The V gene is TRBV2, the J gene TRBJ2-7; with no DNA, the TCRdb D assignment of TRBD1 cannot be verified. Germline V lookup: CDR1 SNHLY, CDR2 FYNNEI. The length of the CDR3 is 14 residues. The CDR3 region is CASRNRQVRYEQYF. The variable domain in full, with the rest retrieved from reference TRBV2 and TRBJ2-7, is EPEVTQTPSHQVTQMGQEVILRCVPISNHLYFYWYRQILGQKVEFLVSFYNNEISEKSEIFDDQFSVERPDGSNFTLKIRSTKLEDSAMYFCASRNRQVRYEQYFGPGTRLTVT.